The 26 T cell receptor beta chains below come from one sample, sequenced in a study of early T cells in non-severe SARS-CoV-2 infection. MiXCR, applied by TCRdb to the 5' RACE reads, yields one record per CDR3 protein. The table lists tens of thousands of distinct CDR3 sequences, 23% of them singletons. The sample in question was whole blood, obtained at baseline. These receptor sequences come from an adult who was a healthcare worker with PCR-confirmed SARS-CoV-2 infection or an uninfected control (not recorded which).

This clonotype was seen a handful of times. The V call is TRBV6-6, the J call TRBJ1-2; 7 bases are shared with TRBD1. The CDR3 consists of 13 residues. V was clipped by 3 bases and J by 3 bases; unmatched bases: 1. Germline V CDR1 and CDR2: MNHNY, SVGAGI (reference sequence). The CDR3: CASSYDRDYGYTF. CDR3 DNA sequence: TGTGCCAGCAGTTATGACAGGGACTATGGCTACACCTTC.

The rearrangement uses TRBV3-1 and TRBJ1-5; D is uncertain. Germline assignment: CDR1 LGHDT and CDR2 YNNKEL (reference sequence). The CDR3 sequence is 14 residues long. Deletions cut 1 base from V and 3 bases from J, with 7 bases between. The CDR3 DNA is TGTGCCAGCAGCCAAGGGGCCTACAATCAGCCCCAGCATTTT. Its protein product is CASSQGAYNQPQHF. Together with reference TRBV3-1 and TRBJ1-5, the CDR3 gives the full variable domain: DTAVSQTPKYLVTQMGNDKSIKCEQNLGHDTMYWYKQDSKKFLKIMFSYNNKELIINETVPNRFSPKSPDKAHLNLHINSLELGDSAVYFCASSQGAYNQPQHFGDGTRLSIL.

V is TRBV12-5 and J is TRBJ2-7; D is uncertain. V was cut by 2 bases and J by 2 bases, with 13 bases left in between. CDR1 is LGHNT, CDR2 FRNRAP, per germline. The CDR3 totals 15 residues. CDR3 residues: CASGLNTPGPYEQYF. In DNA form, the CDR3 reads TGTGCTAGTGGTTTGAACACCCCCGGCCCCTACGAGCAGTACTTC.

The chain carries TRBV18 and TRBJ1-5; the D is unclear. Trimming cost V 6 bases and J 4 bases, with 7 bases left between them. Germline-derived CDR1 and CDR2 are KGHSH and LQKENI. The CDR3 extends over 12 amino acids. CDR3 in amino acids: CASSQQNQPQHF. The DNA for the CDR3 is TGTGCCAGCTCCCAACAGAATCAGCCCCAGCATTTT.

This chain joins TRBV5-1 and TRBJ1-1; D not resolved. In germline, CDR1 is SGHRS, CDR2 YFSETQ. V lost 4 bases and J 6 bases, leaving 13 bases between the germline ends. The CDR3 loop spans 13 amino acids. Written as DNA, the CDR3 is TGCGCCAGCAGCCTAGGGAGTCTGGCTGAAGCTTTCTTT. Translation gives CASSLGSLAEAFF. Drawing the rest from reference TRBV5-1 and TRBJ1-1, the complete variable domain is KAGVTQTPRYLIKTRGQQVTLSCSPISGHRSVSWYQQTPGQGLQFLFEYFSETQRNKGNFPGRFSGRQFSNSRSEMNVSTLELGDSALYLCASSLGSLAEAFFGQGTRLTVV.

This clonotype has only a few counts. This chain connects TRBV3-1 to TRBJ2-1, with TRBD2 matching 9 bases. In germline, CDR1 is LGHDT, CDR2 YNNKEL (reference sequence). CDR3 size: 14 residues. The trim removed 3 bases at V and 9 bases at J, leaving 6 bases unmatched. This chain's CDR3 is CASSQAGSGSEQFF. The CDR3 DNA follows: TGTGCCAGCAGCCAGGCGGGTAGCGGGAGTGAGCAGTTCTTC.

The chain uses TRBV7-9 and TRBJ2-1; 9 bases map to TRBD1. Germline CDR1 SEHNR, CDR2 FQNEAQ (reference sequence). V lost 5 bases and J lost 8; bases outside the gene matches: 10. This CDR3 spans 15 amino acids. CDR3 in amino acids: CASSRDRVGDDEQFF. The DNA of the CDR3 is TGTGCCAGCAGCCGGGACAGGGTGGGCGACGATGAGCAGTTCTTC.

This clonotype occurred a few times. The gene calls are TRBV12-3 or TRBV12-4 and TRBJ2-3; D may be TRBD1 (6 bases). The CDR3 is 14 residues long. V shed 6 bases and J shed 2 bases, with 12 bases lying between them. The CDR3 loop is CASSPRTVTDTQYF. DNA of the CDR3: TGTGCCAGCAGCCCTAGGACAGTCACAGATACGCAGTATTTT.

The rearrangement uses TRBV7-9 and TRBJ2-5; 11 positions agree with TRBD2. Germline CDR1 and CDR2: SEHNR and FQNEAQ (reference sequence). The ends lost 3 bases at V and 4 bases at J; junction bases unmatched: 7. This CDR3 contains 16 residues. CDR3: CASSLTSGVSGETQYF. The CDR3 DNA reads TGTGCCAGCAGCTTGACTAGCGGGGTTTCAGGAGAGACCCAGTACTTC.

This clonotype was seen just once. The rearrangement joins TRBV29-1 to TRBJ2-5; 7 bases map to TRBD2. CDR1 is SQVTM and CDR2 is ANQGSEA in the germline V gene. With V trimmed by 7 bases and J by 0 bases, 8 bases remained unmatched. The CDR3 consists of 14 residues. This CDR3 reads CSALSGAYQETQYF. DNA for the CDR3: TGCAGCGCCTTAAGCGGGGCGTACCAAGAGACCCAGTACTTC.

The chain recombines TRBV24-1 with TRBJ2-3; D uncertain. Between the trimmed V and J ends, which lost 4 bases and 2 bases, there was a span of 9 bases. Germline CDR1 KGHDR, CDR2 SFDVKD. The CDR3 covers 14 residues. The CDR3 coding sequence is TGTGCCACCAGTGACCAACCACCCACAGATACGCAGTATTTT. Residues: CATSDQPPTDTQYF.

V gene TRBV19 combines with J gene TRBJ1-5; no clear D gene. Germline lookup yields CDR1 LNHDA and CDR2 SQIVND (reference sequence). V gave up 0 bases and J gave up 4 bases, with 10 bases separating them. The CDR3 loop spans 15 amino acids. In DNA, the CDR3 is TGTGCCAGTAGTATAGATCTAGGGAGAAATCAGCCCCAGCATTTT. As protein: CASSIDLGRNQPQHF.

The chain combines TRBV12-3 or TRBV12-4 with TRBJ2-1; D assignment may be TRBD1 or TRBD2 (5 bases each). The length of the CDR3 is 14 residues. V was shortened by 2 bases and J by 7 bases, with 12 bases between the two germline ends. The CDR3 loop reads CASSLYGDGNEQFF. In nucleotides, the CDR3 is TGTGCCAGCAGTTTATATGGGGACGGTAATGAGCAGTTCTTC.

This clonotype was detected a few times. V and J are TRBV11-2 and TRBJ1-3; D gene unclear. The CDR3 contains 15 residues. Germline lookup yields CDR1 SGHAT and CDR2 FQNNGV. Trimming pared 2 bases from V and 1 base from J, leaving 9 bases between. The CDR3 protein is CASSLSQASGNTIYF. The CDR3, as DNA: TGTGCCAGCAGCTTATCGCAGGCGTCTGGAAACACCATATATTTT.

This clonotype was counted only a few times. V is TRBV7-2 and J is TRBJ1-1, with TRBD1 matching 8 bases. The CDR3 runs 13 residues. The V segment lost 8 bases and the J segment 4 bases; nucleotides outside the gene matches: 6. Germline values: CDR1 SGHTA, CDR2 FQGNSA. In DNA, the CDR3 is TGTGCCAGCCTTTACAGGGGGTCCACTGAAGCTTTCTTT. This translates into CASLYRGSTEAFF.

This rearrangement joins TRBV7-8 to TRBJ1-4; D unresolved. The CDR3 is 16 residues long. Germline V gene lookup returns CDR1 SGHVS and CDR2 FQNEAQ. Trimming took off 0 bases at V and 0 bases at J, with 8 bases between the two ends. CDR3 sequence: CASSLALDTTNEKLFF. CDR3 sequence (DNA): TGTGCCAGCAGCTTAGCACTTGACACAACTAATGAAAAACTGTTTTTT.

This clonotype was seen a few times. This chain joins TRBV2 and TRBJ1-4, with unresolved D. Trimming cost V 6 bases and J 8 bases, with 16 bases left between them. The CDR3 has 14 residues. The V gene's germline CDR1 is SNHLY and CDR2 FYNNEI. The CDR3 nucleotides are TGTGCCAGCAGCTACGTCGGAAGAAGCGAAAAACTGTTTTTT. Encoded protein: CASSYVGRSEKLFF. Filled out from reference TRBV2 and TRBJ1-4, the complete variable domain reads EPEVTQTPSHQVTQMGQEVILRCVPISNHLYFYWYRQILGQKVEFLVSFYNNEISEKSEIFDDQFSVERPDGSNFTLKIRSTKLEDSAMYFCASSYVGRSEKLFFGSGTQLSVL.

This sequence joins TRBV6-6 and TRBJ1-1; D remains ambiguous. V was trimmed by 2 bases and J by 5 bases, leaving 12 bases between them. The germline gives CDR1 MNHNY, CDR2 SVGAGI (reference sequence). The length of the CDR3 is 14 residues. CDR3 protein: CASSYGRTGTEAFF. The CDR3 DNA is TGTGCCAGCAGTTACGGAAGGACGGGGACTGAAGCTTTCTTT.

J is TRBJ2-7 and V is TRBV12-3 or TRBV12-4; D is undetermined. CDR3 length: 13 amino acids. V lost 6 bases, J lost 3 bases, and 12 bases lay in between. The chain's CDR3 is CASRLNGRYEQYF. The CDR3 coding sequence is TGTGCCAGCAGGCTAAACGGCCGCTACGAGCAGTACTTC.

This chain connects TRBV7-2 to TRBJ1-6; D unresolved. Germline assignment: CDR1 SGHTA and CDR2 FQGNSA. V shed 2 bases and J shed 6 bases, with 2 bases lying between them. This CDR3 region has 12 residues. The CDR3 DNA sequence: TGTGCCAGCAGCTTATTTAATTCACCCCTCCACTTT. Translation: CASSLFNSPLHF.

In this sample, this clonotype turned up a few times. The V gene is TRBV6-5, the J gene TRBJ2-5; the match to TRBD2 covers 8 bases. Germline-derived CDR1 and CDR2 are MNHEY and SVGAGI. The CDR3 loop spans 15 amino acids. V shed 7 bases and J 1 base; nucleotides not matched to a gene: 8. This CDR3 reads CASTTGRGAQETQYF. CDR3 DNA: TGTGCCAGCACCACGGGGCGGGGGGCCCAAGAGACCCAGTACTTC.

In its sample, this clonotype was seen a few times. The V call is TRBV21-1, the J call TRBJ1-4; the D call in the table, TRBD1, was not verified against the DNA. TRBV21-1 is assigned pseudogene status. CDR3 length equals 19 residues. DNA for the CDR3: TGTGCCAGCAGCAAAGCGCCCCGGGACAGGGAAACAACTAATGAAAAACTGTTTTTT. It specifies CASSKAPRDRETTNEKLFF.

The chain uses TRBV5-1 and TRBJ1-1, with D unclear. There are 13 residues in the CDR3. In germline, CDR1 is SGHRS, CDR2 YFSETQ. V shed 5 bases and J shed 1 base, with 9 bases lying between them. The CDR3 sequence: CASRFQTNTEAFF. In nucleotides, the CDR3 is TGCGCCAGCAGATTTCAGACGAACACTGAAGCTTTCTTT.

By share of the sample, this clonotype is medium-sized. V gene TRBV27 combines with J gene TRBJ2-7; D ambiguous. The germline CDR1 and CDR2 sequences are MNHEY and SMNVEV (reference sequence). V lost 0 bases and J lost 6, with 9 bases in between. The CDR3 has 13 amino acids. CDR3 bases: TGTGCCAGCAGTTTATCAACCTCGGGCGAGCAGTACTTC. Translation gives CASSLSTSGEQYF.

The chain combines TRBV20-1 with TRBJ2-5, with 11 bases identical to TRBD2. The V gene's germline CDR1 is DFQATT and CDR2 SNEGSKA (reference sequence). V lost 6 bases to trimming and J lost 5 bases; unmatched junction nucleotides: 2. The CDR3 sequence is 12 residues long. The CDR3 region has the DNA TGCAGTGCCAGGACTAGCGGGGAGACCCAGTACTTC. Its translation is CSARTSGETQYF.

In DNA, the CDR3 is TGTGCCAGCAGTTTCCTCACTGAAGCTTTCTTT. Translated, it gives CASSFLTEAFF. The chain has TRBV12-3 or TRBV12-4 and TRBJ1-1; D gene ambiguous. This CDR3 comprises 11 residues. V lost 3 bases, J lost 4 bases, and 3 bases lay in between.